Listed below are T cell receptor beta chains from one sample, sequenced in a study. Each CDR3 protein gets one entry after TCRdb re-called the 5' RACE reads with MiXCR. The sample yields over 25,000 distinct CDR3 sequences, roughly 24% seen once. Specimen: naive CD4+ T cells sorted from a lymph node. The source of these receptors is a female donor with breast cancer. The CDR3 runs from the conserved cysteine through the conserved F or W. A D gene is named only where the DNA matches it firmly. Expanded clones get a size class; other rows say once, few or many, or leave the size out.

clone size: many; J gene: TRBJ2-3; D gene: TRBD2; V gene: TRBV27; CDR3 DNA: TGTGCCAGCAGTTGGACTAGCGGCTCATCAGATACGCAGTATTTT; CDR3 protein: CASSWTSGSSDTQYF
clone size: NA; J gene: TRBJ2-5; D gene: NA; V gene: TRBV4-1; CDR3 DNA: TGCGCCAGCAGCCAGGTGCTAGCGCCGAGGGAAGAGACCCAGTACTTC; CDR3 protein: CASSQVLAPREETQYF
clone size: NA; J gene: TRBJ2-2; D gene: NA; V gene: TRBV10-2; CDR3 DNA: TGCGCCAGCACTGGAGGGGGTACCGGGGAGCTGTTTTTT; CDR3 protein: CASTGGGTGELFF
clone size: few; J gene: TRBJ1-1; D gene: NA; V gene: TRBV29-1; CDR3 DNA: TGCAGCGTCCCCGTACAGGGAGCTTTCTTT; CDR3 protein: CSVPVQGAFF
clone size: few; J gene: TRBJ2-3; D gene: TRBD2; V gene: TRBV27; CDR3 DNA: TGTGCCAGCAGTCAGACTAGCGGGAGGCCCATCACAGATACGCAGTATTTT; CDR3 protein: CASSQTSGRPITDTQYF
clone size: NA; J gene: TRBJ2-1; D gene: NA; V gene: TRBV20-1; CDR3 DNA: TGCAGTGCCCGGACCCTTGTGACAGACGAATACAATGAGCAGTTCTTC; CDR3 protein: CSARTLVTDEYNEQFF
clone size: few; J gene: TRBJ2-2; D gene: NA; V gene: TRBV9; CDR3 DNA: TGTGCCAGCAGCGTAGCGGCGGAAGTGGTCGGGGAGCTGTTTTTT; CDR3 protein: CASSVAAEVVGELFF
clone size: many; J gene: TRBJ2-1; D gene: TRBD1; V gene: TRBV5-1; CDR3 DNA: TGCGCCAGCAGCAGGGGCGACAGGGGTCGGACTAACAATGAGCAGTTCTTC; CDR3 protein: CASSRGDRGRTNNEQFF
clone size: few; J gene: TRBJ2-3; D gene: TRBD2; V gene: TRBV24-1; CDR3 DNA: TGTGCCACCAGTGACCCTACTAGCCGCGGGAGCCCAGATACGCAGTATTTT; CDR3 protein: CATSDPTSRGSPDTQYF
clone size: once; J gene: TRBJ2-2; D gene: NA; V gene: TRBV3-1; CDR3 DNA: TGTGCCAGCAGCCAAGGAGACCTCCCTGACACCGGGGAGCTGTTTTTT; CDR3 protein: CASSQGDLPDTGELFF